This is a list of T cell receptor beta chains from one sample in a study of OX40 agonist ivuxolimab in advanced cancers. TCRdb keeps only in-frame clones here, not all; method: immunoSEQ multiplex PCR. Of 90,000 to 95,000 clones in the sample, about 85% are singletons; the top ten hold roughly 1.1%. Sequenced material: CD4+ or CD8+ T cells sorted from blood, taken in a trial of the OX40 agonist ivuxolimab. The receptors were gathered from an adult with an advanced solid tumor such as melanoma, head and neck, liver or kidney cancer. Each CDR3 is given with its conserved first and last residue. The D gene is left open where the match is weak. The size of a clone is reported for some rows only, either as once, few or many, or as a class for expanded clones.

>NA|TRBJ2-1|TRBD2|TRBV19
TGTGCCAGCCAGGGACTAGCGAGCTATGAGCAGTTCTTC
CASQGLASYEQFF
>NA|TRBJ2-2|NA|TRBV11-2
TGTGCCAGCAGCGTACACGTCGGGCTGGCGGGCACCGGGGAGCTGTTTTTT
CASSVHVGLAGTGELFF
>NA|TRBJ1-4|TRBD1|TRBV5-1
TGCGCCAGCAGCGACCCCGTAGGGGGCGGACATGAAAAACTGTTTTTT
CASSDPVGGGHEKLFF
>NA|TRBJ1-2|TRBD1|TRBV29-1
TGCAGCGTTCCGGGACAGGGGACGTCTGGCTACACCTTC
CSVPGQGTSGYTF
>NA|TRBJ2-1|NA|TRBV6-5
TGTGCCAGCAGAACGGGCGAGCGGGCTTACAATGAGCAGTTCTTC
CASRTGERAYNEQFF
>NA|TRBJ1-4|TRBD1|TRBV9
TGTGCCAGCAGCGCTTCGACAGGGCACAATGAAAAACTGTTTTTT
CASSASTGHNEKLFF
>NA|TRBJ1-3|TRBD1|TRBV18
TGTGCCAGCTCACCACCGCTGGACAGGGTATCGGCTGGAAACACCATATATTTT
CASSPPLDRVSAGNTIYF
>NA|TRBJ2-5|NA|TRBV10-3
TGTGCCAGCGGCGTGGGCGGGGCCGATCAAGAGACCCAGTACTTC
CASGVGGADQETQYF
>NA|TRBJ2-2|TRBD1|TRBV9
TGTGCCAGCAGAGTCGGACAGGGGACCGGGGAGCTGTTTTTT
CASRVGQGTGELFF
>NA|TRBJ2-5|TRBD2|TRBV7-2
TGTGCCAGCAGCTTCGAGAGACTAGCGGGGCAAGAGACCCAGTACTTC
CASSFERLAGQETQYF
>NA|TRBJ2-7|NA|TRBV5-1
TGCGCCAGCAGCTTGGTAGCCTACGAGCAGTACTTC
CASSLVAYEQYF
>NA|TRBJ2-3|NA|TRBV6-5
TGTGCCAGCAGTTACTCTTGGGGTGCCACAGATACGCAGTATTTT
CASSYSWGATDTQYF
>NA|TRBJ1-6|TRBD1|TRBV5-1
TGCGCCAGCAGCTTTCAGGGGGGCGCGGATTCACCCCTCCACTTT
CASSFQGGADSPLHF
>NA|TRBJ2-1|TRBD1|TRBV7-9
TGTGCCAGCAGCTCAGTAGGGGGCCACAGGTATGAGCAGTTCTTC
CASSSVGGHRYEQFF
>NA|TRBJ2-1|NA|TRBV6-6
TGTGCCAGCAACCCGGGGGCGACAGACAATGAGCAGTTCTTC
CASNPGATDNEQFF
>NA|TRBJ1-2|NA|TRBV28
TGTGCCAGCATGGCGGCAGCCAACTATGGCTACACCTTC
CASMAAANYGYTF
>NA|TRBJ1-6|TRBD1|TRBV19
TGTGCCAGTAACCCCGGACAGGGCGAAAATTCACCCCTCCACTTT
CASNPGQGENSPLHF
>NA|TRBJ2-5|TRBD1|TRBV25-1
TGTGCCAGCGGACAGGTTTTAAGATTTGGGGAGACCCAGTACTTC
CASGQVLRFGETQYF
>NA|TRBJ1-5|NA|TRBV7-3
TGTGCCAGCAGCTTAGGAGCAGACCCCAGACAGCCCCAGCATTTT
CASSLGADPRQPQHF
>NA|TRBJ1-1|NA|TRBV11-2
TGTGCCAGCAGCTTAGATTCGGCAGGACGGAACACTGAAGCTTTCTTT
CASSLDSAGRNTEAFF
>NA|TRBJ2-7|TRBD1|TRBV5-1
TGCGCCAGCAGCTCGGGACAGGGGGCCTACGAGCAGTACTTC
CASSSGQGAYEQYF
>NA|TRBJ1-1|NA|TRBV11-3
TGTGCCAGCAGCTTAGAGTCGAACGCTGAAGCTTTCTTT
CASSLESNAEAFF
>NA|TRBJ2-5|NA|TRBV7-2
TGTGCCAGCAGCTTAGCCGGAAGGGAGACCCAGTACTTC
CASSLAGRETQYF
>NA|TRBJ2-1|NA|TRBV18
TGTGCCAGCTCACCTTCCGGGTCCCCCAATGAGCAGTTCTTC
CASSPSGSPNEQFF
>NA|TRBJ2-3|NA|TRBV6-4
TGTGCCAGCAGTGAAGATTTTTGGGAGCTGAATACGCAGTATTTT
CASSEDFWELNTQYF
>NA|TRBJ2-7|NA|TRBV6-1
TGTGCCAGCAGTGAAGGAACCCGCCGATTGGAGCAGTACTTC
CASSEGTRRLEQYF
>NA|TRBJ1-4|NA|TRBV6-1
TGTGCCAGCAGTGAAGTTGACAGTCGGGAAAAACTGTTTTTT
CASSEVDSREKLFF
>NA|TRBJ2-5|TRBD1|TRBV28
TGTGCCAGCAGCAAGACAGGGCGCCTACAAGAGACCCAGTACTTC
CASSKTGRLQETQYF
>few|TRBJ1-1|NA|TRBV9
TGTGCCAGCACCCTCGAGTCGGGAATGAACACTGAAGCTTTCTTT
CASTLESGMNTEAFF
>NA|TRBJ1-5|TRBD1|TRBV6-1
TGTGCCAGCAGTGAAAATTGGGGACAGAACAATCAGCCCCAGCATTTT
CASSENWGQNNQPQHF
>NA|TRBJ1-3|NA|TRBV27
TGTGCCAGCAGTTTACAAGGGGCGCGTGGAAACACCATATATTTT
CASSLQGARGNTIYF
>NA|TRBJ2-7|NA|TRBV5-6
TGTGCCAGCAGCACTAAGGGGGAGCAGTACTTC
CASSTKGEQYF
>NA|TRBJ2-3|TRBD1|TRBV7-3
TGTGCCAGCAGCTCCTCGACAGGGGCCACAGATACGCAGTATTTT
CASSSSTGATDTQYF
>NA|TRBJ1-4|TRBD1|TRBV7-9
TGTGCCAGCAGCTTAGGGACAGGAAAACTGTTTTTT
CASSLGTGKLFF
>NA|TRBJ2-3|TRBD2|TRBV19
TGTGCCAGTAGTCCACGTGTCGGGACTAGCGGGGTACGAGGTACGCAGTATTTT
CASSPRVGTSGVRGTQYF
>NA|TRBJ2-5|NA|TRBV9
TGTGCCAGCAGCTTTAGCGTGGGGGCGGGAGAGACCCAGTACTTC
CASSFSVGAGETQYF
>NA|TRBJ2-4|TRBD1|TRBV19
TGTGCCAGTAGTATACCCAGCGGACAGGGAAACATTCAGTACTTC
CASSIPSGQGNIQYF